This TCR beta chain was captured by sequencing in a study of tumor-infiltrating lymphocytes in primary liver carcinoma. Germline DNA was extracted too, while blood RNA derived from unsorted whole blood. Surgery was preceded by the collection of 3.5 to 4.5 milliliters of peripheral blood. Study results and caveats: Top-250-clone fractions were significantly higher in tumors than in blood (p = 0.039).

A constant-region primer served to make TCR beta cDNA from about 500 ng total RNA. TCR beta libraries came from three nested multiplex PCR rounds using slightly modified ARM-PCR. The first two PCR rounds used TRBV1-TRBV30 primers with a Cbeta primer, nine to eleven cycles each. TCRdb redid the calling of the multiplex PCR reads with MiXCR, one entry per CDR3 protein. The sample has just over 300,000 distinct CDR3 sequences, approximately 58% seen once; the top ten hold about 18%. CDR1 is MNHEY and CDR2 is SVGEGT in the germline V gene. The CDR3 consists of 15 residues. The V end lost 2 bases, the J end lost 8 bases, and 16 bases lay between the germline ends. This clonotype occurred many times. Its matching antigen is unknown.

Source material: peripheral blood. The chain recombines TRBV6-2 or TRBV6-3 with TRBJ2-1; no reliable D call. The source of this sequence is a woman in her 30s with primary liver carcinoma and hepatitis B virus infection. The CDR3 is CASSYVGGSVDEQFF. The CDR3 nucleotides read TGTGCCAGCAGTTACGTGGGCGGCTCCGTGGATGAGCAGTTCTTC.